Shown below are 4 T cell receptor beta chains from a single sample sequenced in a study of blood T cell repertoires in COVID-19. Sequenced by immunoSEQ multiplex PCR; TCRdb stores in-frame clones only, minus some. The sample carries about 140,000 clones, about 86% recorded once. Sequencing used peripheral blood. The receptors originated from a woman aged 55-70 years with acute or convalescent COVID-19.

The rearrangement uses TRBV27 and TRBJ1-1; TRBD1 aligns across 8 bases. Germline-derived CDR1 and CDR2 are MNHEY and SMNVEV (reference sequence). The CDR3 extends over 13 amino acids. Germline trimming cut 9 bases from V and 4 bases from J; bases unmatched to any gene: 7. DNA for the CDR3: TGTGCCAGTAGGACAGGGATAGTCACTGAAGCTTTCTTT. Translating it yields CASRTGIVTEAFF.

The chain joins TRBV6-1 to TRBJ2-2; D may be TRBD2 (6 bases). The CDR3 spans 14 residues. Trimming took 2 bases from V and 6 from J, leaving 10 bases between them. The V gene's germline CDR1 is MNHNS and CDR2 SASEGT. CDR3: CASSERGEAGELFF. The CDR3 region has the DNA TGTGCCAGCAGTGAACGCGGGGAGGCCGGGGAGCTGTTTTTT.

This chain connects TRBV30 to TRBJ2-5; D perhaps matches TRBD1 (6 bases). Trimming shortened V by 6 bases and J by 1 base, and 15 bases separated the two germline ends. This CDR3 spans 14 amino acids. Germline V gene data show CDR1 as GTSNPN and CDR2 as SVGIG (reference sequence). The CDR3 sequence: CACRPQGFQETQYF. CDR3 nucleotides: TGTGCCTGCCGACCCCAGGGGTTCCAAGAGACCCAGTACTTC.

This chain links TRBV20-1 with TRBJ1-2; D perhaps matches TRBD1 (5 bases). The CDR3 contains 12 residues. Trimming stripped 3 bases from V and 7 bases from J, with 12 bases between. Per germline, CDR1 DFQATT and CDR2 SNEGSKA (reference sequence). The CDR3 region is CSASNGGSGYTF. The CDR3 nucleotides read TGCAGTGCTAGTAATGGGGGGTCTGGCTACACCTTC.